This TCR beta chain was observed in a study of vaccination effects on CD4 cells after COVID-19. Overall study context: Peptide-pool stimulation followed by sequencing identified expanded antigen-specific CD4+ clonotypes in the ViraFEST assay.

Only a few counts were recorded for this clone. Its antigen is undetermined. V was clipped by 5 bases and J by 6 bases, with 6 bases between them. Germline assignment: CDR1 SEHNR and CDR2 FQNEAQ (reference sequence). The CDR3 consists of 11 residues. Once cultured for 10 days, the cells underwent separation to obtain CD4+ T cells. Each person got two doses of an mRNA SARS-CoV-2 vaccine, BNT162b2 or mRNA-1273. Vaccinated participants had no history of SARS-CoV-2 infection and tested negative for nucleocapsid antibodies. The authors replaced half the medium with IL-2 medium on days 3 and 7. Sequencing was performed with immunoSEQ multiplex PCR; in TCRdb, only in-frame clones are kept and a portion is missing. The sample has more than 60,000 clones; around 70% are singletons.

The chain uses TRBV7-9 and TRBJ2-3; D call uncertain. This TCR was sampled from a human donor who received a COVID-19 vaccine. The source was CD4+ T cells from PBMCs cultured without peptide, collected after COVID-19 vaccination. The CDR3 DNA is TGTGCCAGCAGCGTCAAGGATACGCAGTATTTT. Protein sequence: CASSVKDTQYF. The variable domain in full, completed from reference TRBV7-9 and TRBJ2-3, reads DTGVSQNPRHKITKRGQNVTFRCDPISEHNRLYWYRQTLGQGPEFLTYFQNEAQLEKSRLLSDRFSAERPKGSFSTLEIQRTEQGDSAMYLCASSVKDTQYFGPGTRLTVL.